These 27 T cell receptor beta chains came from one sample sequenced in a study of OX40 agonist ivuxolimab in advanced cancers. Data came from immunoSEQ multiplex PCR; TCRdb stores just in-frame clones and leaves some out. The sample records about 31,000 clones, 75% to 90% being singletons. The material was CD4+ or CD8+ T cells sorted from blood, obtained in a trial of the OX40 agonist ivuxolimab. These receptor sequences come from an adult with an advanced solid tumor such as melanoma, head and neck, liver or kidney cancer.

The rearrangement links TRBV4-1 to TRBJ2-1, with TRBD1 matching 8 bases. The CDR3 runs 15 residues. Germline V CDR1 and CDR2: MGHRA, YSYEKL. V dropped 4 bases and J dropped 0; count of bases not matched to a gene: 2. CDR3 region: CASSPGQGSYNEQFF. As DNA, the CDR3 is TGCGCCAGCAGCCCTGGACAGGGCTCCTACAATGAGCAGTTCTTC.

This chain links TRBV14 with TRBJ2-7, with D perhaps TRBD2 (6 bases). This CDR3 comprises 14 residues. The germline CDR1 and CDR2 sequences are SGHDN and FVKESK. Trimming took off 1 base at V and 7 bases at J, with 14 bases between the two ends. The CDR3 DNA follows: TGTGCCAGCAGCCAAGTTGGAGGGGCGAGGGAGCAGTACTTC. It is translated as CASSQVGGAREQYF.

The V and J genes are TRBV5-1 and TRBJ2-5; 12 nucleotides line up with TRBD2. The germline V gene has CDR1 SGHRS and CDR2 YFSETQ. The CDR3 loop spans 16 amino acids. V was clipped by 2 bases and J by 7 bases; unmatched bases: 9. CDR3 protein: CASSLRLAGAPGTQYF. The CDR3 nucleotides are TGCGCCAGCAGCTTACGACTAGCGGGAGCCCCGGGGACCCAGTACTTC.

This clone was picked up a small number of times. The gene calls are TRBV29-1 and TRBJ1-1, with unresolved D. CDR3 length: 11 residues. Deletions cut 6 bases from V and 0 bases from J, with 5 bases between. Germline V gene lookup returns CDR1 SQVTM and CDR2 ANQGSEA. The chain's CDR3 is CSVLLNTEAFF. In nucleotides, the CDR3 is TGCAGCGTGCTCCTGAACACTGAAGCTTTCTTT.

The chain recombines TRBV5-4 with TRBJ2-1, with D perhaps matching TRBD1 or TRBD2 (5 bases each). The germline CDR1 and CDR2 sequences are SGHNT and YYREEE (reference sequence). The germline V and J ends were trimmed by 4 bases and 15 bases, with 14 bases remaining between them. The CDR3 runs 11 residues. Here the CDR3 reads CASSGDGGVFF. The CDR3 DNA reads TGTGCCAGCAGCGGGGACGGTGGCGTGTTCTTC.

The CDR3 bases are TGTGCCAGCAGCCCCGACCCGACAGGGCTTTCTGGAAACACCATATATTTT. Its protein is CASSPDPTGLSGNTIYF. The chain employs TRBV5-5 and TRBJ1-3, with 7 bases fitting TRBD1. V trimming: 4 bases; J trimming: 1 base; junction bases outside the gene matches: 11. The germline V gene has CDR1 SGHKS and CDR2 YYEKEE (reference sequence). This CDR3 has 17 amino acids.

The CDR3 coding sequence is TGTGCCAGCAGCCCGGGACTAGCGGGAGAGTACGAGCAGTACTTC. Its protein product is CASSPGLAGEYEQYF. This sequence joins TRBV16 and TRBJ2-7, with TRBD2 matching 14 bases. CDR3 length: 15 amino acids. The germline V gene encodes CDR1 KGHSY and CDR2 FQNENV. Trimming cost V 4 bases and J 4 bases; bases outside gene matches: 3.

J is TRBJ2-7 and V is TRBV5-6, with D possibly being TRBD1 or TRBD2 (5 bases each). Trimming took off 2 bases at V and 4 bases at J, with 13 bases between the two ends. CDR1 and CDR2 (germline): SGHDT, YYEEEE. The CDR3 sequence is 14 residues long. CDR3 residues: CASSLGASRYEQYF. The CDR3, as DNA: TGTGCCAGCAGCTTAGGGGCTAGCCGGTACGAGCAGTACTTC.

The J gene is TRBJ2-3, the V gene TRBV29-1, with D perhaps matching TRBD2 (5 bases). The germline V gene encodes CDR1 SQVTM and CDR2 ANQGSEA. Trimming left V 5 bases short and J 4 bases short, with 16 bases between. This CDR3 comprises 14 residues. CDR3 region: CSVYAPRAPDTQYF. The CDR3 nucleotides are TGCAGCGTTTACGCTCCGAGGGCCCCAGATACGCAGTATTTT.

The gene calls are TRBV11-2 and TRBJ2-7; D ambiguous. Germline V gene lookup returns CDR1 SGHAT and CDR2 FQNNGV. The CDR3 is 13 amino acids. V lost 4 bases and J lost 2, with 9 bases in between. CDR3 residues: CASSSIGAYEQYF. CDR3 bases: TGTGCCAGCAGCTCCATTGGAGCCTACGAGCAGTACTTC.

In its sample, this clone was seen a few times. The V call is TRBV11-2, the J call TRBJ2-7; TRBD2 aligns across 7 bases. The V segment lost 0 bases and the J segment 0 bases; nucleotides outside the gene matches: 5. Germline loops: CDR1 SGHAT, CDR2 FQNNGV. This CDR3 has 16 residues. CDR3 region: CASSLEIREASYEQYF. CDR3 bases: TGTGCCAGCAGCTTAGAAATCCGGGAGGCCTCCTACGAGCAGTACTTC.

V gene TRBV15 combines with J gene TRBJ2-7; D unresolved. Germline V gene sequence: CDR1 LNHNV, CDR2 YYDKDF (reference sequence). The CDR3 is 14 residues long. V gave up 8 bases and J gave up 0 bases, with 14 bases separating them. The CDR3 DNA sequence: TGTGCCACCGGGCCCGGCGGAAGCTCCTACGAGCAGTACTTC. It translates to CATGPGGSSYEQYF.

The V call is TRBV27, the J call TRBJ2-5; D not resolved. The J call is uncertain, as TRBJ2-7 better fits the DNA end. The CDR3 runs 11 residues. In germline, CDR1 is MNHEY, CDR2 SMNVEV (reference sequence). Here the CDR3 DNA reads TGTGCCAGCAGTCCCTCCTACGAGCAGTACTTC. Protein product: CASSPSYEQYF.

The genes are TRBV9 and TRBJ2-1; a possible D gene is TRBD2 (5 bases). The CDR3 totals 15 residues. In germline, CDR1 is SGDLS, CDR2 YYNGEE. The germline V and J ends were trimmed by 3 bases and 0 bases, with 10 bases remaining between them. CDR3 loop: CASSESGPSYNEQFF. The CDR3 nucleotides are TGTGCCAGCAGCGAAAGCGGTCCCTCCTACAATGAGCAGTTCTTC. Complete variable domain (other parts from reference TRBV9 and TRBJ2-1): DSGVTQTPKHLITATGQRVTLRCSPRSGDLSVYWYQQSLDQGLQFLIQYYNGEERAKGNILERFSAQQFPDLHSELNLSSLELGDSALYFCASSESGPSYNEQFFGPGTRLTVL.

This chain joins TRBV9 and TRBJ2-7; 7 bases line up with TRBD2. The germline CDR1 and CDR2 sequences are SGDLS and YYNGEE. The CDR3 totals 15 residues. V shed 4 bases, J shed 3 bases, and the junction held 10 bases outside the gene matches. The CDR3 is CASSPRDYTNYEQYF. In nucleotides, the CDR3 is TGTGCCAGCAGCCCCAGGGACTACACTAACTACGAGCAGTACTTC.

The V gene is TRBV4-1, the J gene TRBJ2-7; 10 bases match TRBD1. The ends lost 1 base at V and 6 bases at J; junction bases unmatched: 6. In germline, CDR1 is MGHRA, CDR2 YSYEKL. This CDR3 contains 15 residues. In DNA, the CDR3 is TGCGCCAGCAGCCAAGCGGGACAGGGGATACTCGAGCAGTACTTC. As protein: CASSQAGQGILEQYF.

V and J are TRBV27 and TRBJ2-1; TRBD2 matches 11 bases. The CDR3 contains 15 residues. The germline V gene has CDR1 MNHEY and CDR2 SMNVEV (reference sequence). The J segment lost 5 bases and the V segment lost 5 bases, leaving 5 bases of the junction unmatched. This chain's CDR3 is CASSTGTSGHNEQFF. CDR3 nucleotide sequence: TGTGCCAGCAGTACCGGGACTAGCGGTCACAATGAGCAGTTCTTC.

J is TRBJ2-5 and V is TRBV15; no reliable D call. CDR3 size: 13 residues. Per germline, CDR1 LNHNV and CDR2 YYDKDF (reference sequence). Trimming cost V 0 bases and J 7 bases, with 9 bases left between them. The CDR3 nucleotides read TGTGCCACCAGCAGAGACCGAGCAGGGACCCAGTACTTC. Translation: CATSRDRAGTQYF.

The V gene is TRBV29-1, the J gene TRBJ2-7; D may be TRBD2 (6 bases). V lost 6 bases and J 5 bases, leaving 20 bases between the germline ends. This CDR3 has 14 amino acids. In germline, CDR1 is SQVTM, CDR2 ANQGSEA. The CDR3 loop reads CSVLPAGSNHEQYF. In nucleotides, the CDR3 is TGCAGCGTCTTACCTGCCGGGAGTAACCACGAGCAGTACTTC.

The chain joins TRBV9 to TRBJ2-7, with D possibly TRBD1 on 6 matching bases. V gave up 0 bases and J gave up 5 bases, with 12 bases separating them. CDR3 length: 14 residues. Germline CDR1 SGDLS, CDR2 YYNGEE. CDR3 DNA: TGTGCCAGCAGCGTAGGAGGGGGTATTAACGAGCAGTACTTC. Residues: CASSVGGGINEQYF.

The V gene is TRBV9, the J gene TRBJ2-2; D gene unclear. The germline V gene encodes CDR1 SGDLS and CDR2 YYNGEE. The V end was cut by 0 bases, the J end by 6 bases, with 15 bases between. The CDR3 is 16 amino acids. The CDR3 DNA reads as TGTGCCAGCAGCGTAGCTAATCAAGCGTCGTCCGGGGAGCTGTTTTTT. Amino acid sequence: CASSVANQASSGELFF.

This chain links TRBV12-5 with TRBJ2-5; tentatively, D is TRBD1 (5 bases). V was pared by 4 bases and J by 4 bases, with 19 bases between. The CDR3 covers 16 residues. Germline V gene sequence: CDR1 LGHNT, CDR2 FRNRAP. This chain's CDR3 is CASGSTTETFPETQYF. CDR3 nucleotide sequence: TGTGCTAGTGGTTCCACGACAGAAACCTTCCCAGAGACCCAGTACTTC.

This clone was detected a few times. This rearrangement joins TRBV19 to TRBJ1-2; TRBD1 matches at 10 bases. The CDR3 consists of 13 residues. Germline lookup yields CDR1 LNHDA and CDR2 SQIVND (reference sequence). V gave up 6 bases and J gave up 5 bases; unmatched junction bases: 3. In nucleotides, the CDR3 is TGTGCCAGTAGGACAGGGGGCAGTTATGGCTACACCTTC. Protein product: CASRTGGSYGYTF.

This chain joins TRBV7-2 and TRBJ1-5; D is possibly TRBD1 (6 bases). Trimming removed 1 base at V and 6 bases at J, with 22 bases between. In germline, CDR1 is SGHTA, CDR2 FQGNSA. The CDR3 length is 18 residues. The CDR3 DNA sequence: TGTGCCAGCAGCTTAGAAGTTGGGGATAGGGGGGAGGTTCAGCCCCAGCATTTT. It yields the protein CASSLEVGDRGEVQPQHF.

The rearrangement uses TRBV19 and TRBJ2-1; 7 bases map to TRBD2. V shed 4 bases, J shed 2 bases, and the junction held 5 bases outside the gene matches. CDR1 is LNHDA, CDR2 SQIVND, per germline (reference sequence). The CDR3 is made up of 15 amino acids. In nucleotides, the CDR3 is TGTGCCAGTAGTAAATCTAGCGGAGCCTACAATGAGCAGTTCTTC. Protein: CASSKSSGAYNEQFF.

The rearrangement uses TRBV7-2 and TRBJ2-7; the match to TRBD1 covers 9 bases. The V segment lost 5 bases and the J segment 1 base; nucleotides outside the gene matches: 6. The CDR3 is made up of 15 amino acids. Germline V CDR1 and CDR2: SGHTA, FQGNSA. The CDR3 here is CASSPRDRVSYEQYF. CDR3 coding DNA: TGTGCCAGCAGCCCCAGGGACAGGGTATCCTACGAGCAGTACTTC.

The chain joins TRBV18 to TRBJ2-3; TRBD2 aligns across 7 bases. V lost 4 bases and J lost 3; bases outside the gene matches: 13. Germline CDR1 and CDR2: KGHSH and LQKENI. The CDR3 contains 17 residues. This CDR3 reads CASSQTRRAGDTDTQYF. CDR3 DNA sequence: TGTGCCAGCTCACAGACCCGGAGGGCGGGAGATACAGATACGCAGTATTTT.